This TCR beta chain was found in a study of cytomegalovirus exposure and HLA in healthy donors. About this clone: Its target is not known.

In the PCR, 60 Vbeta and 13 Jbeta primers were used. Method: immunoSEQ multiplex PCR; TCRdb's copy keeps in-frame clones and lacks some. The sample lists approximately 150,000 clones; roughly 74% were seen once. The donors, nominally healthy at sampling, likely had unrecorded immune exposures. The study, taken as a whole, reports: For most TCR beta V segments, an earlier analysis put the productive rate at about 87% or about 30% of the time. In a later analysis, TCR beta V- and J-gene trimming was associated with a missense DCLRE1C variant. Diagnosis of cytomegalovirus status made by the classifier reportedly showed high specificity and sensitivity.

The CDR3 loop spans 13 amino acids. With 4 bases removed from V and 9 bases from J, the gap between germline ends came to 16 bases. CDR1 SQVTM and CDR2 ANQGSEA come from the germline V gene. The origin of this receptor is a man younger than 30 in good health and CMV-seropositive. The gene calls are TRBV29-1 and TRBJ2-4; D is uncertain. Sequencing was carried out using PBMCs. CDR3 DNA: TGCAGCGTTGCCGGGTCCGGAAGAGCCATTCAGTACTTC. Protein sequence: CSVAGSGRAIQYF.